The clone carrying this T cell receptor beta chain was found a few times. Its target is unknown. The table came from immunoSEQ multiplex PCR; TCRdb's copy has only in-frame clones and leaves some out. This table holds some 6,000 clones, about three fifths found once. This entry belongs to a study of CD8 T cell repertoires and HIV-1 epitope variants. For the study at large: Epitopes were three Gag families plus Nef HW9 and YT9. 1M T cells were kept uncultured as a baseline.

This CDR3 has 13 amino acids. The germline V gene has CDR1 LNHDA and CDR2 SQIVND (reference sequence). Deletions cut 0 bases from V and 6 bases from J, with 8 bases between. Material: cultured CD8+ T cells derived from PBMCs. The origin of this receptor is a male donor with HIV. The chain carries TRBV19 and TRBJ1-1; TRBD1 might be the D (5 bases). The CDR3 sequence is CASSIDRTPEAFF. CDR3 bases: TGTGCCAGTAGTATAGACCGGACACCTGAAGCTTTCTTT.